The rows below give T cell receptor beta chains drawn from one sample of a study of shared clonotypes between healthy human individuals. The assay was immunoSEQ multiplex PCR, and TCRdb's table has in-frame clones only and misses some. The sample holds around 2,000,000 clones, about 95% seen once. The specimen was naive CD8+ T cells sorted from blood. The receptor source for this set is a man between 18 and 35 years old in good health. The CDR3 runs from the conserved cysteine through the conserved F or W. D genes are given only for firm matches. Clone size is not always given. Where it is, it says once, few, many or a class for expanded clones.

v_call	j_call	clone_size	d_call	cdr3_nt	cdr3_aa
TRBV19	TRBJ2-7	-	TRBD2	TGTGCCAGCGGACTAGCGGGAGAAAACGAGCAGTACTTC	CASGLAGENEQYF
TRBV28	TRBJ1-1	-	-	TGTGCCAGCAGTTCGACGACGCAGAACACTGAAGCTTTCTTT	CASSSTTQNTEAFF
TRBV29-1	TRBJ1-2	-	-	TGCAGCGTTGAATGGGGGGGCTATGGCTACACCTTC	CSVEWGGYGYTF
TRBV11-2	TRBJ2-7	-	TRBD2	TGTGCCAGCAGCTTAGATGTAGTAGCGGGAGGGCTCAGCGAGCAGTACTTC	CASSLDVVAGGLSEQYF
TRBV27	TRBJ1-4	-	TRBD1	TGTGCCAGCAGTAGTTGGACAGGGGTTGAAAAACTGTTTTTT	CASSSWTGVEKLFF
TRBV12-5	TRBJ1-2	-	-	TGTGCTAGTGACTCCCTGGCAGGGGGCTACACCTTC	CASDSLAGGYTF
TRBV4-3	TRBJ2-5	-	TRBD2	TGCGCCAGCAGCCCACGACTAGCGGGAGGCGAGACCCAGTACTTC	CASSPRLAGGETQYF
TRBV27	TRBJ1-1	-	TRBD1	TGTGCCAGCAGCAAGACAGGGGGGAACACTGAAGCTTTCTTT	CASSKTGGNTEAFF
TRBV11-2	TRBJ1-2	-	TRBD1	TGTGCCAGCAGCTTAGACAGGGGGCGTAACTATGGCTACACCTTC	CASSLDRGRNYGYTF
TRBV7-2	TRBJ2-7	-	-	TGTGCCAGCAGCTTAGCGGGGAGCGAGCAGTACTTC	CASSLAGSEQYF
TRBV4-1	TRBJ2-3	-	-	TGCGCCAGCAGCCCCCTGGGGTACGGGGGCACAGATACGCAGTATTTT	CASSPLGYGGTDTQYF
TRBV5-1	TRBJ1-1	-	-	TGCGCCAGCAGCTTAGGTGCGGGAAGTTTTCCTGAAGCTTTCTTT	CASSLGAGSFPEAFF
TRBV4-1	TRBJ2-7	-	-	TGCGCCAGCAGCCAAGATCTTACAGGGCTCTTCTACGAGCAGTACTTC	CASSQDLTGLFYEQYF
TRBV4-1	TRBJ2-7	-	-	TGCGCCACCTCGGACACCTACGAGCAGTACTTC	CATSDTYEQYF
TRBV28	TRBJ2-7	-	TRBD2	TGTGCCAGCAGTTTAGGGCGGGGGGGCCTCTACGAGCAGTACTTC	CASSLGRGGLYEQYF
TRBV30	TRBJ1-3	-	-	TGTGCCTGGAGTATGAGCTTGGCTGGAAACACCATATATTTT	CAWSMSLAGNTIYF
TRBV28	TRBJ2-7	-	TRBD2	TGTGCCAGCATGGCGGGAGACTACGAGCAGTACTTC	CASMAGDYEQYF
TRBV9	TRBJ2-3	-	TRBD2	TGTGCCAGCAGCGCCACTAGCGGGGGAGATACGCAGTATTTT	CASSATSGGDTQYF
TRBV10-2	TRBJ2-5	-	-	TGCGCCAGCGGGCTTTATTTGGGGGAGACCCAGTACTTC	CASGLYLGETQYF
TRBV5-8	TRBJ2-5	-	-	TGTGCCAGCAGCACGGGCCGAATTGACATAGAGACCCAGTACTTC	CASSTGRIDIETQYF
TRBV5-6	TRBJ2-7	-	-	TGTGCCAGCAGCTTGTGGTCGCGGGCAGGGCCCTCCTACGAGCAGTACTTC	CASSLWSRAGPSYEQYF
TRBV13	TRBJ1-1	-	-	TGTGCCAGCAGCTTGAGGGGCCCGGGGACTGAAGCTTTCTTT	CASSLRGPGTEAFF
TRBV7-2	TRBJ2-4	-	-	TGTGCCAGCAGCTTAACGCTAGCCAAAAACATTCAGTACTTC	CASSLTLAKNIQYF
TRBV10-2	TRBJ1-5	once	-	TGCGCCAGCAGTGAGTTGGGATTGGATCAGCCCCAGCATTTT	CASSELGLDQPQHF
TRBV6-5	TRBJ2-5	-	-	TGTGCCAGCAGTTACTCATGGGAATTCGGAGAGACCCAGTACTTC	CASSYSWEFGETQYF
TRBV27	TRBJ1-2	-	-	TGTGCCAGCTCTGGGGGGTTAGACAATGGCTACACCTTC	CASSGGLDNGYTF
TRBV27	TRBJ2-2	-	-	TGTGCCAGCAGTTCACCGGGACTCGCGAACACCGGGGAGCTGTTTTTT	CASSSPGLANTGELFF
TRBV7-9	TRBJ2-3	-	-	TGTGCCAGCAGCTTAGGGGATGGGGAAGATACGCAGTATTTT	CASSLGDGEDTQYF
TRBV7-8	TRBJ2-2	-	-	TGTGCCAGCAGCTTACCCATACGGGAGCCTAACACCGGGGAGCTGTTTTTT	CASSLPIREPNTGELFF
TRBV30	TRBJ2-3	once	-	TGTGCCTCTAATTTCAACTCCTGGTCGGGCACAGATACGCAGTATTTT	CASNFNSWSGTDTQYF
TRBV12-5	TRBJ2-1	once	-	TGTGCTAGTGGTCCTGGTGGGGTTAATGAGCAGTTCTTC	CASGPGGVNEQFF
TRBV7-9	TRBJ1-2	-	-	TGTGCCAGCAGCAAAGAGGCTCCGGGCGGGGTGTATGGCTACACCTTC	CASSKEAPGGVYGYTF
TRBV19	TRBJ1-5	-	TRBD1	TGTGCCAGTAGTATGAATACCGGGACAGGGGCTTTTAGCAATCAGCCCCAGCATTTT	CASSMNTGTGAFSNQPQHF
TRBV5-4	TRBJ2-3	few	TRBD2	TGTGCCATGATGGCAAGCGGGGAGTCCACAGATACGCAGTATTTT	CAMMASGESTDTQYF
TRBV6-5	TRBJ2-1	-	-	TGTGCCAGCAGTTACTCGACGCTGGGAGCGGAGCAGTTCTTC	CASSYSTLGAEQFF
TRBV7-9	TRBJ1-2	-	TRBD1	TGTGCCAGCAGCTCCCAGGACAGGAGAACGGGTGGAGATGGCTACACCTTC	CASSSQDRRTGGDGYTF
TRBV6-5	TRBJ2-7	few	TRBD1	TGTGCCAGCAGTTCCGAGACAGGGAGCTCCTACGAGCAGTACTTC	CASSSETGSSYEQYF
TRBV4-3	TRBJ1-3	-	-	TGCGCCAGCAGCCAAGGGCGGAGTAGCACCATATATTTT	CASSQGRSSTIYF
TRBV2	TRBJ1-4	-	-	TGTGCCAGCGGCCCCCGGGACTTCAATGAAAAACTGTTTTTT	CASGPRDFNEKLFF
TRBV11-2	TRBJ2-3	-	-	TGTGCCAGCAGCTTCCCTGGTTCCTCCGGTGCCCCAACAGATACGCAGTATTTT	CASSFPGSSGAPTDTQYF
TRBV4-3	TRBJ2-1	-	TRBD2	TGCGCCAGCAGCCAAGGGCCGGGACTAGGGTCCAACGGTGAGCAGTTCTTC	CASSQGPGLGSNGEQFF
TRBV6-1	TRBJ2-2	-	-	TGTGCCAGCATTCCCGGGACATTCAACACCGGGGAGCTGTTTTTT	CASIPGTFNTGELFF
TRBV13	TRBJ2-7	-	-	TGTGCCAGCAGCCGAACGGAAGACGAGCAGTACTTC	CASSRTEDEQYF
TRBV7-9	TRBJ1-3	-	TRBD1	TGTGCCAGCAGCTTAAGCTCAGGGGGCGTAGGAAACACCATATATTTT	CASSLSSGGVGNTIYF
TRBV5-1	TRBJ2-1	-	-	TGCGCCAGCAGCTTTTATTTGACCGAAGGGGGTCGGGGTGAGCAGTTCTTC	CASSFYLTEGGRGEQFF
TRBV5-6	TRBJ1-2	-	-	TGTGCCAGCAGCTTGTCGGACCCATGGTATCACTATGGCTACACCTTC	CASSLSDPWYHYGYTF
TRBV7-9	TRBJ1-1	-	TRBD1	TGTGCCAGCAGCGGACAGGGGTGGACTGAAGCTTTCTTT	CASSGQGWTEAFF
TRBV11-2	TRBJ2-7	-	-	TGTGCCAGCAGCTTTCGAGCTAACTACGAGCAGTACTTC	CASSFRANYEQYF
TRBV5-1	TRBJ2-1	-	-	TGCGCCAGCAGCTTGAGGACCACTCAAGATGAGCAGTTCTTC	CASSLRTTQDEQFF